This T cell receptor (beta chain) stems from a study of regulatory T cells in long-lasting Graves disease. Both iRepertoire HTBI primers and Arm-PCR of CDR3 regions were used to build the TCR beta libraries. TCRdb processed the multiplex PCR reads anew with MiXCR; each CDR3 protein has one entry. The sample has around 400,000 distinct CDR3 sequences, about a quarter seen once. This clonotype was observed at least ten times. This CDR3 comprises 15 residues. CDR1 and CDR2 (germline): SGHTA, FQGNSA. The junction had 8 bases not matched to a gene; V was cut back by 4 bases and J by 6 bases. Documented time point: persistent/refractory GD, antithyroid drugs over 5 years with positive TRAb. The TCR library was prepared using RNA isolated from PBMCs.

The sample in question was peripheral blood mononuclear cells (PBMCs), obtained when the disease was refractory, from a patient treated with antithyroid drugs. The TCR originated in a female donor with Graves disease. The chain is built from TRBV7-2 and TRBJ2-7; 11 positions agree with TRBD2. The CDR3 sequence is CASSSGTSGSFEQYF. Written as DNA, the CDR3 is TGTGCCAGCAGCTCCGGAACTAGCGGGAGTTTCGAGCAGTACTTC. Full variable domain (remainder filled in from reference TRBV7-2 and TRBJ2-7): GAGVSQSPSNKVTEKGKDVELRCDPISGHTALYWYRQSLGQGLEFLIYFQGNSAPDKSGLPSDRFSAERTGGSVSTLTIQRTQQEDSAVYLCASSSGTSGSFEQYFGPGTRLTVT.